The 4 T cell receptor beta chains below were found in one sample sequenced in a study of cytomegalovirus exposure and HLA in healthy donors. 13 Jbeta primers and 60 Vbeta primers were used for the PCR. The assay was immunoSEQ multiplex PCR, and TCRdb's table has in-frame clones only and misses some. The sample lists over 100,000 clones, 10% occurring once. Sequencing was done on a sample of PBMCs. The origin of the receptors is a man aged 35 to 55 in good health and CMV-seropositive.

The chain recombines TRBV7-9 with TRBJ2-1; no reliable D call. Deletions cut 2 bases from V and 6 bases from J, with 11 bases between. Germline V lookup: CDR1 SEHNR, CDR2 FQNEAQ (reference sequence). CDR3 length: 14 residues. The CDR3 DNA sequence: TGTGCCAGCAGCTTACTAGTTTTGAGCAATGAGCAGTTCTTC. The encoded protein is CASSLLVLSNEQFF.

The genes are TRBV25-1 and TRBJ2-5; unclear D gene. V shed 2 bases and J shed 5 bases, with 12 bases lying between them. The CDR3 length is 14 residues. Germline CDR1 is MGHDK and CDR2 is SYGVNS. CDR3 sequence (DNA): TGTGCCAGCAGTGAAGGTATTCTACTCGAGACCCAGTACTTC. This translates into CASSEGILLETQYF.

This clone occurred a few times. V is TRBV6-6 and J is TRBJ1-5, with 7 bases that match TRBD1. The V gene's germline CDR1 is MNHNY and CDR2 SVGAGI (reference sequence). Unmatched junction bases numbered 2, after V lost 0 bases and J lost 6 bases. The CDR3 has 14 residues. The chain's CDR3 is CASSYSTGFQPQHF. In DNA, the CDR3 is TGTGCCAGCAGTTACTCGACAGGGTTTCAGCCCCAGCATTTT.

The rearrangement links TRBV19 to TRBJ1-2; tentative D call: TRBD1 (6 bases). This CDR3 comprises 13 residues. The V and J ends lost 6 bases and 8 bases respectively, with 16 bases between them. Per the germline V gene, CDR1 is LNHDA and CDR2 is SQIVND (reference sequence). CDR3 coding DNA: TGTGCCAGTAGCAAACCAGGACAGTCGGGCTACACCTTC. Encoded protein: CASSKPGQSGYTF.